This T cell receptor (beta chain) is drawn from a study of OX40 agonist ivuxolimab in advanced cancers. Notes on the study in general: Expanded clones were, on average, more numerous in CD8+ T cells than in CD4+.

Profiled with immunoSEQ multiplex PCR; TCRdb holds only in-frame clones, not every one. Among about 100,000 clones listed, approximately 95% were seen once. Notes on this clone: Its specificity is not known.

The CDR3 sequence is 13 residues long. Germline CDR1 and CDR2: SEHNR and FQNEAQ (reference sequence). Losses at the gene ends were 8 bases for V and 5 bases for J; bases not matched to a gene: 6. Material: CD4+ or CD8+ T cells sorted from blood, obtained in a trial of the OX40 agonist ivuxolimab. The gene calls are TRBV7-9 and TRBJ2-1; TRBD1 aligns across 7 bases. This clonotype originated in an adult with an advanced solid tumor such as melanoma, head and neck, liver or kidney cancer. DNA for the CDR3: TGTGCCAGCGACAGGGCGTGGGACAATGAGCAGTTCTTC. Translating gives CASDRAWDNEQFF.